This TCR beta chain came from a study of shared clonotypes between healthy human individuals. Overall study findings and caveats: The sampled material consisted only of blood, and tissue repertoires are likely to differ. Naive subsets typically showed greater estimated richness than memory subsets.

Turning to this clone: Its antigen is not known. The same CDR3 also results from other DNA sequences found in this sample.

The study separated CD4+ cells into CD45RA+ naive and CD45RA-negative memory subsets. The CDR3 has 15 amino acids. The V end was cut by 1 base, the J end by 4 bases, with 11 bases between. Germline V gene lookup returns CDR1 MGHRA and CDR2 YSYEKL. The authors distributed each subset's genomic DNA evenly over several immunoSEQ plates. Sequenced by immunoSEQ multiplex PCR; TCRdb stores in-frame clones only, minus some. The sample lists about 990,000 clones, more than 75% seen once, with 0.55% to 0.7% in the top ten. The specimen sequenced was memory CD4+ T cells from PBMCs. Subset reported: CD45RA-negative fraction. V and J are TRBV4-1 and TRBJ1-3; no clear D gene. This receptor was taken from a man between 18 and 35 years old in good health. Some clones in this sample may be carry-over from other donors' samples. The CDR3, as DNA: TGCGCCAGCAGCCAAGGCGTAGGGCCAGGAAACACCATATATTTT. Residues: CASSQGVGPGNTIYF.